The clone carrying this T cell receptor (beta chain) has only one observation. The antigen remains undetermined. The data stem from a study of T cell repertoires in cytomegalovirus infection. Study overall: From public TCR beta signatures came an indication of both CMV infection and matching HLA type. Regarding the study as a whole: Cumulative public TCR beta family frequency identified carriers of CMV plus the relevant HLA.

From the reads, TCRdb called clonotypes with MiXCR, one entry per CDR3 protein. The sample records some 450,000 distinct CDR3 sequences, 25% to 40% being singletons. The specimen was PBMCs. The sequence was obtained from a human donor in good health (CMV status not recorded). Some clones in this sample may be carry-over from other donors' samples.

The CDR3 DNA follows: TGTGCCAGCAGCCAAGATTCGGACACTTGGATGGATGGCTACACCTTC. It codes for CASSQDSDTWMDGYTF. The chain uses TRBV14 and TRBJ1-2; TRBD1 is a possible D gene (5 bases). The CDR3 extends over 16 amino acids. V gave up 0 bases and J gave up 6 bases, with 17 bases separating them. CDR1 SGHDN and CDR2 FVKESK come from the germline V gene.